This record covers a single TCR beta chain. This entry is derived from a study of blood T cell repertoires in COVID-19. Study overall: COVID-19 samples collected from the United States, Italy and Spain covered acute and convalescent phases. T cells, B-cell-depleted T cells, or PBMCs provided the cDNA or gDNA that served as material.

Germline CDR1 reads WNHNN; CDR2 reads SYGVQD (reference sequence). The CDR3 totals 17 residues. The V gene end was trimmed by 6 bases and the J gene end by 2 bases; junction bases not matched to a gene: 13. The Seattle patients, enrolled during active infection, were followed longitudinally. In the original workflow: The assay estimated nucleated cells by amplifying reference gene primers. TCRdb's table, derived via immunoSEQ multiplex PCR, lists solely in-frame clones and lacks some. V, J and clone size derive from that table, while D and trimming were established from the DNA sequence. Of about 160,000 clones detected, around 83% appear once; the ten largest clones hold roughly 5%.

Source material: peripheral blood. This sequence joins TRBV10-1 and TRBJ2-4, with 7 positions matching TRBD1. This sequence originates from a woman between 50 and 59 years old with COVID-19, enrolled during active disease. In DNA form, the CDR3 reads TGCGCCAGCAGATCTACAGGGGATGGTAGTTCCAAAAACATTCAGTACTTC. It is translated as CASRSTGDGSSKNIQYF.